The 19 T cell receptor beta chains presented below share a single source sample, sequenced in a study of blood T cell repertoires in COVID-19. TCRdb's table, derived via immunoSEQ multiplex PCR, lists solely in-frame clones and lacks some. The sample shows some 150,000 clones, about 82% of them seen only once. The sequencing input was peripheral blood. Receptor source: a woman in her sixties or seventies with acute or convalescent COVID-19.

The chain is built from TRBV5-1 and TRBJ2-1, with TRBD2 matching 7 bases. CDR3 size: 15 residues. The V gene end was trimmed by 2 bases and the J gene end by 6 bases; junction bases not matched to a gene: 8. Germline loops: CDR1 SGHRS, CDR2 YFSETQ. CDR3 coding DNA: TGCGCCAGCAGCTTTACTAGCGCGGGCTCCAATGAGCAGTTCTTC. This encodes CASSFTSAGSNEQFF.

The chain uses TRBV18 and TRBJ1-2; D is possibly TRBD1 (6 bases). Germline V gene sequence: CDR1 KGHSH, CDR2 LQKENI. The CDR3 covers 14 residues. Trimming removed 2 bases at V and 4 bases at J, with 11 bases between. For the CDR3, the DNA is TGTGCCAGCTCACCAGAGGGGGGGCTCTATGGCTACACCTTC. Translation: CASSPEGGLYGYTF.

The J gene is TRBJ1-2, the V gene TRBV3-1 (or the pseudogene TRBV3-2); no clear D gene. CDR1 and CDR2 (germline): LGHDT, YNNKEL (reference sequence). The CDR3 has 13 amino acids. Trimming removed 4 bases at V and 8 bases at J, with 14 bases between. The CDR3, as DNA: TGTGCCAGCAGCCCCGCCCTCACCAGGGGCTACACCTTC. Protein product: CASSPALTRGYTF.

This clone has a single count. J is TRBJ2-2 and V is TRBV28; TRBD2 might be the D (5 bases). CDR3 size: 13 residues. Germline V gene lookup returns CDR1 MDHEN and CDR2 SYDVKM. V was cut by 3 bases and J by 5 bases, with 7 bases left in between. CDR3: CASSFPGTGELFF. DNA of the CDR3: TGTGCCAGCAGTTTTCCGGGGACCGGGGAGCTGTTTTTT.

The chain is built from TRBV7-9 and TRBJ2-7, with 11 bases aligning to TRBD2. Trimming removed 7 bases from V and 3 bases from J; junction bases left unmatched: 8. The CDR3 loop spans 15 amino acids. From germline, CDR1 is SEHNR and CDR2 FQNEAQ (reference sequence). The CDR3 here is CASMPVAGGFYEQYF. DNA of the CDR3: TGTGCCAGCATGCCAGTAGCGGGGGGGTTCTACGAGCAGTACTTC.

Here the CDR3 reads CATSRQSPGINYGYTF. The CDR3 coding sequence is TGTGCCACCAGCAGACAAAGCCCCGGGATCAACTATGGCTACACCTTC. V and J are TRBV15 and TRBJ1-2; D is undetermined. CDR1 and CDR2 from the germline V gene are LNHNV and YYDKDF (reference sequence). The V and J ends lost 2 bases and 2 bases respectively, with 15 bases between them. The CDR3 is 16 residues long.

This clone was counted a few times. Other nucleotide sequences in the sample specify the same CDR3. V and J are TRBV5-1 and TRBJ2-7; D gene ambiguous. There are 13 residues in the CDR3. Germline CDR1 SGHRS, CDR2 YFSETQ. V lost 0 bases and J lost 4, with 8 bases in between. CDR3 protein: CASSLEYGYEQYF. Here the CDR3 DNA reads TGCGCCAGCAGCTTGGAGTACGGTTACGAGCAGTACTTC.

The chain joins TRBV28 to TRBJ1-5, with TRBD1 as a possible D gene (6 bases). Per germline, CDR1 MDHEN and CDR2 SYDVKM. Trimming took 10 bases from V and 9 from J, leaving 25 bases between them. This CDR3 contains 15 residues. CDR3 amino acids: CATQLVGGSGLPQHF. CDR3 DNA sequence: TGTGCCACCCAGCTAGTTGGGGGCTCAGGGCTGCCCCAGCATTTT.

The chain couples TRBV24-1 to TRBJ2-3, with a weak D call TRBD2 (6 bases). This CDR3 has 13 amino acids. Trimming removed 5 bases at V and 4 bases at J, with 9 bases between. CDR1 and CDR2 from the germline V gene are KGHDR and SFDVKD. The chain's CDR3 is CATSVPGADTQYF. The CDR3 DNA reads TGTGCCACCAGTGTCCCGGGGGCAGATACGCAGTATTTT.

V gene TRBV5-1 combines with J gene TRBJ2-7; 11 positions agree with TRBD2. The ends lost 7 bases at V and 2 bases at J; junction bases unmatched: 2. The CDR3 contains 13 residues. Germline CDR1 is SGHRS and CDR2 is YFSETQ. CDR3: CASSSGGTYEQYF. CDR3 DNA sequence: TGCGCCAGCTCTAGCGGGGGGACCTACGAGCAGTACTTC. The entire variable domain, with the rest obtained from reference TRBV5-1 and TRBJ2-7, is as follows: KAGVTQTPRYLIKTRGQQVTLSCSPISGHRSVSWYQQTPGQGLQFLFEYFSETQRNKGNFPGRFSGRQFSNSRSEMNVSTLELGDSALYLCASSSGGTYEQYFGPGTRLTVT.

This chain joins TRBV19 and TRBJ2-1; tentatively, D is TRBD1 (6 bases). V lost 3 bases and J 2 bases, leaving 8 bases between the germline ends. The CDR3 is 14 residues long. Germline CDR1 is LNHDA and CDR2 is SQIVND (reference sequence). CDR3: CASSIWDTYNEQFF. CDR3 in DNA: TGTGCCAGTAGTATTTGGGACACCTACAATGAGCAGTTCTTC.

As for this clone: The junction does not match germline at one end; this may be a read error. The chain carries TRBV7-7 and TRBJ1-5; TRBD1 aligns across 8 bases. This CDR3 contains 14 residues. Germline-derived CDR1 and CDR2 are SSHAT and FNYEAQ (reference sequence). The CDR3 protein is CASSLGQGNQPQHF. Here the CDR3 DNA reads TGTGCTAGCAGTCTAGGACAGGGAAATCAGCCCCAGCATTTT.

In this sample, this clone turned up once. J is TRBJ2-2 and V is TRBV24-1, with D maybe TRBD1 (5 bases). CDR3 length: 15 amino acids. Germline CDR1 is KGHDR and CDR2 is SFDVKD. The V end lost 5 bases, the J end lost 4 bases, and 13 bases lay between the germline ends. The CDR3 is CATSGVDKPTGELFF. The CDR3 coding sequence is TGTGCCACCAGTGGTGTGGACAAACCCACCGGGGAGCTGTTTTTT.

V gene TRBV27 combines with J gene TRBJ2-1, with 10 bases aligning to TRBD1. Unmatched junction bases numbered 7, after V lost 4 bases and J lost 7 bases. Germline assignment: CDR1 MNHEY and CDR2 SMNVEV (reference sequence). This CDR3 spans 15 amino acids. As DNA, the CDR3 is TGTGCCAGCAGTTCGCGGGACAGGGGATTTAATGAGCAGTTCTTC. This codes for CASSSRDRGFNEQFF.

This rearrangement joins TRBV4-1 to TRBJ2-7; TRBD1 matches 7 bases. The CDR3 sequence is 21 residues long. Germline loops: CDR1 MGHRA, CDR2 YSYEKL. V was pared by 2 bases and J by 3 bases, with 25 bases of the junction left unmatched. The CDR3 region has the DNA TGCGCCAGCAGCCAACCACTGACAGGGAGAGTCCCTACAGGAACTCTCTACGAGCAGTACTTC. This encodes CASSQPLTGRVPTGTLYEQYF.

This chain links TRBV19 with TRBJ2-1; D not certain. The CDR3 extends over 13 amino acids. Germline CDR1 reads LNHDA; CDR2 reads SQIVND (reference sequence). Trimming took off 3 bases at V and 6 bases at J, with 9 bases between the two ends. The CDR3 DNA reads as TGTGCCAGTAGTATTTCCCTCCTCAATGAGCAGTTCTTC. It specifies CASSISLLNEQFF.

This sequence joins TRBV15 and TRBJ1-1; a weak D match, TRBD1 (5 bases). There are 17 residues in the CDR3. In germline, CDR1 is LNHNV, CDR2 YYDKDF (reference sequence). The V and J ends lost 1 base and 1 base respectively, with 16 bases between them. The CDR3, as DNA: TGTGCCACCAGCAGAGGGGGTAGGGGCACTTCGAACACTGAAGCTTTCTTT. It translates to CATSRGGRGTSNTEAFF.

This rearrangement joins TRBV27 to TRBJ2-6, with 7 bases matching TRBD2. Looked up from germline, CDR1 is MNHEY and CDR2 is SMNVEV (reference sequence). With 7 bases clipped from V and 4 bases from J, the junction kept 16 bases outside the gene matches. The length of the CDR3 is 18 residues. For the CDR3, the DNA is TGTGCCAGCAAAATTATCCGGGGAGGGCAAGGAGGGGCCAACGTCCTGACTTTC. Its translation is CASKIIRGGQGGANVLTF.

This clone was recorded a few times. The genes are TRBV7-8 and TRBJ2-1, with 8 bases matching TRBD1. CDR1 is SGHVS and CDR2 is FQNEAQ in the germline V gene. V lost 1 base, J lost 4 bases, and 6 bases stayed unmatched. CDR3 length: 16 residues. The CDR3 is CASSLVGQGNYNEQFF. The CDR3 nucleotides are TGTGCCAGCAGCTTAGTCGGACAGGGTAATTACAATGAGCAGTTCTTC.